A single sample is the source of the 3 T cell receptor beta chains below, sequenced in a study of T cells in Graves' hyperthyroidism and ophthalmopathy. Researchers amplified the TCR beta CDR3 regions from RNA transcripts. First-round RT-PCR with HTBI primers amplified the TCR CDR3 region. Each CDR3 protein is one row after TCRdb ran MiXCR on the multiplex PCR reads. The sample holds around 690,000 distinct CDR3 sequences, 20% seen once. The sample taken for sequencing was blood. The receptor source for this set is a man in his thirties or forties with Graves' ophthalmopathy.

About this clonotype itself: A much larger clonotype is one base distant, so this may be a read error. The chain links TRBV7-9 to TRBJ2-5, with D possibly matching TRBD1 (6 bases). This CDR3 spans 17 amino acids. V shed 8 bases and J shed 5 bases, with 27 bases lying between them. Germline V gene sequence: CDR1 SEHNR, CDR2 FQNEAQ (reference sequence). The CDR3 region has the DNA TGTGCCAGCGGCTCTACTACGGGACATCGAGAAAGGGAGACCCAGTACTTC. Encoded protein: CASGSTTGHRERETQYF.

The CDR3 nucleotides read TGTGCCAGCAGCCCCTATAGCGGGAGTGGATATGAGCAGTTCTTC. This sequence encodes CASSPYSGSGYEQFF. The chain recombines TRBV7-2 with TRBJ2-1; 9 positions agree with TRBD2. Per the germline V gene, CDR1 is SGHTA and CDR2 is FQGNSA. The CDR3 sequence is 15 residues long. V lost 5 bases, J lost 8 bases, and 10 bases stayed unmatched.

This clonotype was seen a few times. V and J are TRBV15 and TRBJ2-1; D gene unclear. CDR1 and CDR2 (germline): LNHNV, YYDKDF (reference sequence). This CDR3 region has 16 residues. The V end lost 3 bases, the J end lost 0 bases, and 12 bases lay between the germline ends. The CDR3 DNA follows: TGTGCCACCAGCAGGACGACGCAGAGCTCCTACAATGAGCAGTTCTTC. Protein: CATSRTTQSSYNEQFF.